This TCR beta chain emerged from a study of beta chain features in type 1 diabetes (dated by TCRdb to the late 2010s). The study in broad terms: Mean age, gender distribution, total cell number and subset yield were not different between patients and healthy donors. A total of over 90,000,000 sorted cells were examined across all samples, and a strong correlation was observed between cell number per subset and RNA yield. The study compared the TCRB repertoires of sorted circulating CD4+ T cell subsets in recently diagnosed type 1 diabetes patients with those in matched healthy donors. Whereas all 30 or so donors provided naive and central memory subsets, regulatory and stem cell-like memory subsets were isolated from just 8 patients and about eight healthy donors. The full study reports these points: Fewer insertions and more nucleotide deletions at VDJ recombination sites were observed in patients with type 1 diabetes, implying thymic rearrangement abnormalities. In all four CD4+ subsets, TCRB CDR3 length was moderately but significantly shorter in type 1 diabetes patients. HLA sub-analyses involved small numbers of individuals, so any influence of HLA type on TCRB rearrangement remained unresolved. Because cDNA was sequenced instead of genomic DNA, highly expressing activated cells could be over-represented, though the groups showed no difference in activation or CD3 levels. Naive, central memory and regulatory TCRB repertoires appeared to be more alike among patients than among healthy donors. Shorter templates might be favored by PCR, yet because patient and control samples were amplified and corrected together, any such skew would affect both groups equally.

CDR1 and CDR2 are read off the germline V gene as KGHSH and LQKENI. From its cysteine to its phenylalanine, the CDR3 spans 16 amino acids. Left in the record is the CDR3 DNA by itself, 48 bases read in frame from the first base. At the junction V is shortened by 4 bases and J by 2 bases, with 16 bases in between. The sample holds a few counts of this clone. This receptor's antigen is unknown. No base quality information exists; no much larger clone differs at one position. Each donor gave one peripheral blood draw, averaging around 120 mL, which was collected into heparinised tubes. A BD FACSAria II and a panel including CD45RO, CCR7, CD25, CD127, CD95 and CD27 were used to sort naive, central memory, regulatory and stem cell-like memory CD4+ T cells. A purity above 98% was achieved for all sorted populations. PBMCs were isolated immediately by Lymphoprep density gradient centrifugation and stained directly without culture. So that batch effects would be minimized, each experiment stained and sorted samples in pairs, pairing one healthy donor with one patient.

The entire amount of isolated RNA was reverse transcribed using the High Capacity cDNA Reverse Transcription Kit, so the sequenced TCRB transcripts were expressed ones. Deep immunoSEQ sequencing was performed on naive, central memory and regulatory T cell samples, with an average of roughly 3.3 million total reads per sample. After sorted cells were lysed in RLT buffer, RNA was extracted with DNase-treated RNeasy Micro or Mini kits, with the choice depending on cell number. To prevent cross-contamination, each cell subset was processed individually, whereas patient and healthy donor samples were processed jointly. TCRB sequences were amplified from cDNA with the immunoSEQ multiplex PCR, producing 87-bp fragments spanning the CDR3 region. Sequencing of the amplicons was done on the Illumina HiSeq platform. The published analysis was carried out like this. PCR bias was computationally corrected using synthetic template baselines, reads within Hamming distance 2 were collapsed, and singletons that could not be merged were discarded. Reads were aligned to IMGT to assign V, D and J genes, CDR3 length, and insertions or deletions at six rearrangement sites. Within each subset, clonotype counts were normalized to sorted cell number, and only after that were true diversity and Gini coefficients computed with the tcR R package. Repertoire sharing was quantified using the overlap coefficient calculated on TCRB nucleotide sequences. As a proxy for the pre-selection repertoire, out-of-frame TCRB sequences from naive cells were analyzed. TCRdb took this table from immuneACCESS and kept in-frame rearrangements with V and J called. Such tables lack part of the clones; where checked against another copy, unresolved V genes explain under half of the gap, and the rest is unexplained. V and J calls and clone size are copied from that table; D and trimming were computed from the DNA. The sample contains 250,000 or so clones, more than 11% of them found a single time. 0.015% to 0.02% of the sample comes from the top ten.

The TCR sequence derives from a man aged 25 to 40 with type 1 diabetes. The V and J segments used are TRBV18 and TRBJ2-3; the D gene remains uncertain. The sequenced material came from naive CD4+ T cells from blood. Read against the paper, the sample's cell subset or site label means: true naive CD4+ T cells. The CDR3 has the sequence CASSLSLTAITDTQYF. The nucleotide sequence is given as TGTGCCAGCTCACTATCCCTTACCGCTATCACAGATACGCAGTATTTT.